These T cell receptor beta chains were read from a single sample in a study of CD8 T cells in Susac syndrome. Each CDR3 protein is one row after TCRdb ran MiXCR on the immunoSEQ multiplex PCR reads. The table lists 120,000 or so distinct CDR3 sequences, 94% of them singletons. Source material: CD4+ T cells from PBMCs. These receptors originate from a human donor in good health. Both conserved end residues are part of each CDR3. A D gene is named only where the DNA matches it firmly. Clone size is stated in some rows and not others, as once, few, many or a class when expanded.

>TRBV29-1|TRBJ1-2|TRBD1|-
TGCAGCGTGAACCGGGACAGGGGTAACTATGGCTACACCTTC
CSVNRDRGNYGYTF
>TRBV12-3/TRBV12-4|TRBJ2-3|TRBD1|once
TGTGCCAGCGGGACAGGAGAGCCCACAGATACGCAGTATTTT
CASGTGEPTDTQYF
>TRBV7-8|TRBJ1-5|-|once
TGTGCCAGCAGCTGGGGTTTCAATCAGCCCCAGCATTTT
CASSWGFNQPQHF
>TRBV18|TRBJ1-5|-|-
TGTGCCAGCTCACCTCCGGGACGGCAGCCCCAGCATTTT
CASSPPGRQPQHF
>TRBV12-3/TRBV12-4|TRBJ2-1|TRBD2|-
TGTGCCAGCAGTTTAGGTCTAGCGGTCTACAATGAGCAGTTCTTC
CASSLGLAVYNEQFF
>TRBV20-1|TRBJ2-1|TRBD2|-
TGCAGTGCTAGTGGGACTAGCGGGAGGGCCTTGTACAATGAGCAGTTCTTC
CSASGTSGRALYNEQFF
>TRBV20-1|TRBJ1-5|TRBD1|-
TGCAGTGCTTCTCCGGGACAGGGAAATCAGCCCCAGCATTTT
CSASPGQGNQPQHF
>TRBV2|TRBJ2-1|-|-
TGTGCCGCATCCGGACTAACCGCATACAATGAGCAGTTCTTC
CAASGLTAYNEQFF
>TRBV6-6|TRBJ1-1|-|-
TGTGCCAGCAGCTTCTTACCTGCCGCTGAAGCTTTCTTT
CASSFLPAAEAFF
>TRBV29-1|TRBJ1-2|-|-
TGCAGCGTTGAAGAAGGTGGCTACACCTTC
CSVEEGGYTF
>TRBV24-1|TRBJ1-1|-|-
TGTGCCAACGAGGACAGCAAAGCTTTCTTT
CANEDSKAFF
>TRBV20-1|TRBJ2-1|-|-
TGCAGTGCTAGAGGTAGCGGTATTTTCTCCTACAATGAGCAGTTCTTC
CSARGSGIFSYNEQFF
>TRBV7-6|TRBJ2-7|-|-
TGTGCCAGCAGCTTAGAACAGGCGTCCTACGAGCAGTACTTC
CASSLEQASYEQYF
>TRBV5-1|TRBJ2-1|TRBD2|-
TGCGCCAGCAGCTCCCGGACTAGCGGGGAGGAGCAGTTCTTC
CASSSRTSGEEQFF
>TRBV4-3|TRBJ2-5|-|once
TGCGCCAGCAGCCAGGGCAGAAAAGAGACCCAGTACTTC
CASSQGRKETQYF
>TRBV5-1|TRBJ2-3|TRBD2|once
TGCGCCAGCAGCTTGAGACTAGCGGGAGTTGTAGATACGCAGTATTTT
CASSLRLAGVVDTQYF
>TRBV20-1|TRBJ2-2|TRBD2|-
TGCAGTGTTAGCCCTAGCGGGAGGCTAGACACGGGGGAGCTGTTTTTT
CSVSPSGRLDTGELFF
>TRBV19|TRBJ1-5|-|-
TGTGCCAGTGATGACATGGGAGGGAGCAATCAGCCCCAGCATTTT
CASDDMGGSNQPQHF
>TRBV3-1|TRBJ2-4|-|-
TGTGCCAGCAGTCCTCGACTAGATCGAAACATTCAGTACTTC
CASSPRLDRNIQYF
>TRBV19|TRBJ2-1|TRBD2|-
TGTGCCAGCTCTCAACTAGCGGGAGGGCCAGATGAGCAGTTCTTC
CASSQLAGGPDEQFF
>TRBV3-1|TRBJ2-3|-|-
TGTGCCAGCAGCCAAGGTCAGGGTACAGATACGCAGTATTTT
CASSQGQGTDTQYF
>TRBV3-1|TRBJ2-1|TRBD2|-
TGTGCCAGCAGCCAAGATCGATCGTCTAGCGGGAGCCGTCTGTTCTTC
CASSQDRSSSGSRLFF
>TRBV4-2|TRBJ2-7|-|-
TGTGCCAGCAGCCAAGATAACCGGTTTCAGCAGTACTTC
CASSQDNRFQQYF
>TRBV2|TRBJ2-5|TRBD1|once
TGTGCCAGCAGTCCGGACAGGGGGCAGGCGACCCAGTACTTC
CASSPDRGQATQYF
>TRBV7-2|TRBJ2-1|-|-
TGTGCCAGCAGCTTAACGAGGAATGAGCAGTTCTTC
CASSLTRNEQFF
>TRBV29-1|TRBJ1-2|-|-
TGCAGCGTTCCACTACAGGGTGGTGTGCAGGGCTACACCTTC
CSVPLQGGVQGYTF
>TRBV28|TRBJ2-7|TRBD2|few
TGTGCCAGCAGTTTAGGACTAGCAGACTACGAGCAGTACTTC
CASSLGLADYEQYF